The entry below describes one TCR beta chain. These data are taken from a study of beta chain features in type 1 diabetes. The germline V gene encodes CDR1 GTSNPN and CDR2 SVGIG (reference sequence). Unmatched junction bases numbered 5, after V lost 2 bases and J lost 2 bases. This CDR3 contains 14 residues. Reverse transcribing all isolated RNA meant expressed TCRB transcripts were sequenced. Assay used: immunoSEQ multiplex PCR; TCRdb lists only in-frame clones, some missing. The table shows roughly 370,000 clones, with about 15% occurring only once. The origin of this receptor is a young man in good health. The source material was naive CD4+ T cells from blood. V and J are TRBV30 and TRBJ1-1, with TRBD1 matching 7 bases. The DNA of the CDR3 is TGTGCCTGGAGTCTAGGGACAGTAAACACTGAAGCTTTCTTT. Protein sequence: CAWSLGTVNTEAFF.